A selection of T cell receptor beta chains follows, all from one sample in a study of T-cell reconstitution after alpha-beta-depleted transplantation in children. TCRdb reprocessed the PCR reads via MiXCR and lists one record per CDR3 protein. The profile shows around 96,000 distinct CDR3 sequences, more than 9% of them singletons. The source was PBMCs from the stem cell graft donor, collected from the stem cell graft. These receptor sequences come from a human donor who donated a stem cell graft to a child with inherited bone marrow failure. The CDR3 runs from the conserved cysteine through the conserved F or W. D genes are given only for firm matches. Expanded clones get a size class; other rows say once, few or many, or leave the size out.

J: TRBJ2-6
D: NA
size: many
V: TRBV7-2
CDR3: CASTLASSGANVLTF
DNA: TGTGCCAGCACCCTTGCTAGCTCTGGGGCCAACGTCCTGACTTTC

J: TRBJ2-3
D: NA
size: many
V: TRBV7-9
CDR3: CASSTILEFEDTQYF
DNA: TGTGCCAGCAGCACAATACTGGAATTCGAAGATACGCAGTATTTT

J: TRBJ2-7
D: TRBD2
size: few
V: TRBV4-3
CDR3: CASSQDGTSGGHEQYF
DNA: TGCGCCAGCAGCCAAGATGGAACTAGCGGAGGCCACGAGCAGTACTTC

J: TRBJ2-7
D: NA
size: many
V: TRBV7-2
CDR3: CASSLAPGAEQYF
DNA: TGTGCCAGCAGCTTAGCGCCAGGGGCCGAGCAGTACTTC

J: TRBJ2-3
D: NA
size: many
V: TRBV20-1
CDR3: CSAPRDLGDTQYF
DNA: TGCAGTGCTCCCCGGGACCTCGGAGATACGCAGTATTTT

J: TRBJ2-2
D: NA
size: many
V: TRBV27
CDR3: CASRSQGYTGELFF
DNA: TGTGCCAGCAGATCTCAGGGTTACACCGGGGAGCTGTTTTTT

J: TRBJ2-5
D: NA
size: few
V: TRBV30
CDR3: CAWSDGGQETQYF
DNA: TGTGCCTGGAGTGACGGGGGACAAGAGACCCAGTACTTC

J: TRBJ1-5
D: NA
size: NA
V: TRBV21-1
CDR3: CASSLPFGGRGQPQHF
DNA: TGTGCCAGCAGCCTCCCTTTTGGGGGCCGGGGGCAGCCCCAGCATTTT

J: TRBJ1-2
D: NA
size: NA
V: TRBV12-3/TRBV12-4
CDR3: CASSLGGPNGYTF
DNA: TGTGCCAGCAGCTTGGGGGGGCCAAATGGCTACACCTTC

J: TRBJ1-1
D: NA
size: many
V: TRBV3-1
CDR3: CASSSQGKAFF
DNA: TGTGCCAGCAGCTCTCAGGGGAAAGCTTTCTTT

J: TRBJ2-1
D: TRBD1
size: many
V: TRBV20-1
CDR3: CSARDPATGASYNEQFF
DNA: TGCAGTGCTAGAGATCCTGCTACAGGGGCCTCCTACAATGAGCAGTTCTTC

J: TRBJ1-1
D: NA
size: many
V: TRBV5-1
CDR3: CASSRPGHRNTEAFF
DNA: TGCGCCAGCAGCCGACCGGGACATCGGAACACTGAAGCTTTCTTT

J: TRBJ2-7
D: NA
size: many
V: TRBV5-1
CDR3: CASSLGTVYEQYF
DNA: TGCGCCAGCAGCTTGGGAACGGTTTACGAGCAGTACTTC

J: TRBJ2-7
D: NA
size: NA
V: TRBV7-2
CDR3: CASSSRASANGEQYF
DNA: TGTGCCAGCAGCTCCCGGGCTAGCGCAAACGGGGAGCAGTACTTC

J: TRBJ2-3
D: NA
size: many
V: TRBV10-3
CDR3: CAISPSTDTQYF
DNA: TGTGCCATCAGCCCAAGCACAGATACGCAGTATTTT

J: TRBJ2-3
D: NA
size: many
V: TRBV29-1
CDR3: CSARLDGTDTQYF
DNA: TGCAGCGCCCGACTAGATGGCACAGATACGCAGTATTTT

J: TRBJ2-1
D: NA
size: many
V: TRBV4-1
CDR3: CASSQVAGWERNEQFF
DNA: TGCGCCAGCAGCCAGGTCGCGGGGTGGGAACGCAATGAGCAGTTCTTC

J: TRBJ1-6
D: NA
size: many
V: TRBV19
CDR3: CASSTWTASDSPLHF
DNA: TGTGCCAGTAGTACTTGGACCGCGTCAGATTCACCCCTCCACTTT

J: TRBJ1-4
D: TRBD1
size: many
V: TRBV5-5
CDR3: CASETGSEEKLFF
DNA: TGTGCCAGTGAGACAGGGTCGGAAGAAAAACTGTTTTTT

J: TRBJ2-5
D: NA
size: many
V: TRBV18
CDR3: CASSPFSGTQETQYF
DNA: TGTGCCAGCTCACCGTTCTCCGGAACCCAAGAGACCCAGTACTTC

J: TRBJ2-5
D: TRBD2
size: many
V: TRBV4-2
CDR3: CASSPLGGGRGETQYF
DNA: TGTGCCAGCAGCCCACTAGGCGGGGGGCGAGGGGAGACCCAGTACTTC

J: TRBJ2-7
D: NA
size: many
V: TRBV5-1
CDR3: CASSSNTGTPYEQYF
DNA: TGCGCCAGCAGCTCGAACACCGGGACCCCCTACGAGCAGTACTTC

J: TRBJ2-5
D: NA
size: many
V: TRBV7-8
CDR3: CASSSYQETQYF
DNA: TGTGCCAGCAGCTCGTACCAAGAGACCCAGTACTTC

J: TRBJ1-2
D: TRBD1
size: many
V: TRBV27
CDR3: CASSPGQGWYGYTF
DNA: TGTGCCAGCAGTCCCGGACAGGGGTGGTATGGCTACACCTTC

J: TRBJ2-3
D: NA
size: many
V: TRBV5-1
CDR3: CASSLVGGHTDTQYF
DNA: TGCGCCAGCAGCTTGGTTGGGGGACACACAGATACGCAGTATTTT

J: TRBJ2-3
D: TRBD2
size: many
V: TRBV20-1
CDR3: CSARVPGGPRSDTQYF
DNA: TGCAGTGCTAGAGTCCCGGGGGGGCCCCGGTCAGATACGCAGTATTTT

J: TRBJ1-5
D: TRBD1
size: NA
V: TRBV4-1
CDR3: CASSQGMGTGPQPQHF
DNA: TGCGCCAGCAGCCAAGGGATGGGGACAGGACCTCAGCCCCAGCATTTT

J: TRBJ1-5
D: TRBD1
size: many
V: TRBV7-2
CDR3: CASSPDGGGQGTHQPQHF
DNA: TGTGCCAGCAGCCCAGACGGGGGGGGACAGGGGACCCATCAGCCCCAGCATTTT

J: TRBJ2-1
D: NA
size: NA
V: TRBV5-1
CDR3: CASSQQGSSYNEQFF
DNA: TGCGCCAGCAGCCAACAGGGAAGCTCCTACAATGAGCAGTTCTTC

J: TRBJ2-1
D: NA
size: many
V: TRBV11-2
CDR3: CASSAQGYGEQFF
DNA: TGTGCCAGCAGCGCCCAGGGTTACGGTGAGCAGTTCTTC

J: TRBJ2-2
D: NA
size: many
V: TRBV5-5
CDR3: CASSPGDVDTGELFF
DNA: TGTGCCAGCAGCCCAGGGGATGTGGACACCGGGGAGCTGTTTTTT

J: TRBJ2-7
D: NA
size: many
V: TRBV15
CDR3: CATSSWQGHEQYF
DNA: TGTGCCACCAGCAGCTGGCAGGGCCACGAGCAGTACTTC

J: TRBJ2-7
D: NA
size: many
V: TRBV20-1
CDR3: CSATTGNSYEQYF
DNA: TGCAGTGCTACGACCGGGAACTCCTACGAGCAGTACTTC

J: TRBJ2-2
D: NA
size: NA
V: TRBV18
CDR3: CASSPPTTDHVGELFF
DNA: TGTGCCAGCTCACCACCGACGACGGATCATGTCGGGGAGCTGTTTTTT

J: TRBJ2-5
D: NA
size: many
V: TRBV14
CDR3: CASSHLHCVVETQYF
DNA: TGTGCCAGCAGCCATCTACACTGCGTTGTGGAGACCCAGTACTTC

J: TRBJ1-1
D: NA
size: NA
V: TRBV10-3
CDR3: CAISPMGGNEAFF
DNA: TGTGCCATCAGCCCCATGGGGGGTAATGAAGCTTTCTTT

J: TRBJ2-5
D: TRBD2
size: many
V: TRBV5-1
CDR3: CASSPWTSGGTGGGETQYF
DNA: TGCGCCAGCAGCCCCTGGACTAGCGGGGGAACCGGGGGCGGCGAGACCCAGTACTTC

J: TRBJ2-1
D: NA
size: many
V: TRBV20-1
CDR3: CSARVRGVSSYNEQFF
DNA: TGCAGCGCTAGGGTCAGGGGGGTTAGCTCCTACAATGAGCAGTTCTTC

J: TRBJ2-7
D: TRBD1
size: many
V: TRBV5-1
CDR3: CASSIGGQGIIYEQYF
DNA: TGCGCCAGCAGCATTGGTGGACAGGGAATAATCTACGAGCAGTACTTC